One and the same sample provided the 10 T cell receptor beta chains below, sequenced in a study of regulatory T cells in long-lasting Graves disease. Relying on iRepertoire HTBI primers and Arm-PCR of CDR3 regions, the team built TCR beta libraries. TCRdb re-called the multiplex PCR reads through MiXCR, storing one row per CDR3 protein. The sample yields about 460,000 distinct CDR3 sequences, about 22% seen once. The time point denotes: persistent/refractory GD, antithyroid drugs over 5 years with positive TRAb. PBMC-derived RNA was used for the TCR library. The sample consisted of peripheral blood mononuclear cells (PBMCs), taken when the disease was refractory, from a patient treated with antithyroid drugs. Receptors were obtained from a female donor with Graves disease.

This clonotype was recorded at least ten times. The genes are TRBV19 and TRBJ1-2; D gene uncertain. V dropped 10 bases and J dropped 3 bases, with 9 bases sitting between them. Germline V gene lookup returns CDR1 LNHDA and CDR2 SQIVND (reference sequence). This CDR3 region has 11 residues. CDR3 protein: CANLGHYGYTF. CDR3 DNA: TGTGCCAACCTGGGTCACTATGGCTACACCTTC.

This clonotype was recorded a few times. Compared with germline, one end of the junction differs, possibly owing to a read error. V gene TRBV7-2 combines with J gene TRBJ1-6; 7 bases are a match to TRBD1. CDR1 is SGHTA and CDR2 is FQGNSA in the germline V gene. The CDR3 contains 13 residues. CDR3 bases: TGTGCCAGCAGCTTAGCCTCCGACAGGGAAAAATACTTT. This codes for CASSLASDREKYF.

The table lists this clonotype with many counts. J is TRBJ1-2 and V is TRBV6-1; possibly TRBD1 for D (5 bases). The V gene's germline CDR1 is MNHNS and CDR2 SASEGT. The CDR3 loop spans 14 amino acids. Trimming cost V 5 bases and J 0 bases, with 10 bases left between them. The CDR3 is CASSRDGTNYGYTF. In nucleotides, the CDR3 is TGTGCCAGCAGTCGGGACGGAACTAACTATGGCTACACCTTC.

This clonotype was seen ten or more times. A much larger clone lies one base from this, so it may be a read error. V gene TRBV12-3 or TRBV12-4 combines with J gene TRBJ1-5, with D uncertain. The CDR3 spans 13 residues. V was trimmed by 5 bases and J by 0 bases, leaving 5 bases between them. This CDR3 reads CASSINSNQPQHF. The CDR3 nucleotides read TGTGCCAGCAGTATAAATAGCAATCAGCCCCAGCATTTT.

There are many counts of this clonotype. The chain employs TRBV6-2 or TRBV6-3 and TRBJ1-2; TRBD1 might be the D (5 bases). Germline V CDR1 and CDR2: MNHEY, SVGEGT. There are 12 residues in the CDR3. The ends were cut back, 6 bases at V and 4 bases at J, with 9 bases in the middle. This chain's CDR3 is CASRSGSYGYTF. For the CDR3, the DNA is TGTGCCAGCAGATCAGGGTCCTATGGCTACACCTTC.

The rearrangement uses TRBV2 and TRBJ2-7; D gene unclear. The ends were cut back, 4 bases at V and 2 bases at J, with 12 bases in the middle. This CDR3 contains 14 residues. Germline assignment: CDR1 SNHLY and CDR2 FYNNEI. DNA for the CDR3: TGTGCCAGCAGTGCTGCAGGTAGCCCCTACGAGCAGTACTTC. Translated, it gives CASSAAGSPYEQYF.

This clonotype has a handful of counts. This chain links TRBV9 with TRBJ1-1; no definite D call. Germline lookup yields CDR1 SGDLS and CDR2 YYNGEE. V was cut by 9 bases and J by 2 bases, with 14 bases left in between. The CDR3 consists of 13 residues. The CDR3: CATGPQINTEAFF. CDR3 in DNA: TGTGCCACCGGCCCACAGATCAACACTGAAGCTTTCTTT.

V usage is TRBV30 and J usage is TRBJ2-7; D gene uncertain. The CDR3 extends over 12 amino acids. Germline values: CDR1 GTSNPN, CDR2 SVGIG (reference sequence). V shed 1 base and J shed 4 bases, with 8 bases lying between them. The CDR3 reads CAWSEAAYEQYF. In DNA, the CDR3 is TGTGCCTGGAGTGAGGCAGCTTACGAGCAGTACTTC.

The table lists this clonotype with a few counts. The rearrangement uses TRBV7-9 and TRBJ1-1; 12 nucleotides agree with TRBD1. Germline values: CDR1 SEHNR, CDR2 FQNEAQ (reference sequence). V trimming: 3 bases; J trimming: 11 bases; junction bases outside the gene matches: 7. The CDR3 covers 14 residues. The CDR3 DNA sequence: TGTGCCAGCAGCTTGGACCGGGACAGGGGGCTGGCTTTCTTT. Translation: CASSLDRDRGLAFF.

The chain combines TRBV7-9 with TRBJ2-7; 7 bases map to TRBD1. There are 14 residues in the CDR3. The trim removed 6 bases at V and 2 bases at J, leaving 7 bases unmatched. Germline V gene lookup returns CDR1 SEHNR and CDR2 FQNEAQ (reference sequence). The CDR3 DNA is TGTGCCAGCAGGTCGGACAGGCAGACCTACGAGCAGTACTTC. Its protein is CASRSDRQTYEQYF.